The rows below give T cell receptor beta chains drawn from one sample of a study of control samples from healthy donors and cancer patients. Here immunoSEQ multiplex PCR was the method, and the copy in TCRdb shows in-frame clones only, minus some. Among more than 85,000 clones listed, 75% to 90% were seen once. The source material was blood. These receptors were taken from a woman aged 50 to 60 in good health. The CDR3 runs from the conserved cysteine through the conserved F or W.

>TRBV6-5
CASSYSIFGSYGYTF
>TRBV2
CASSVVAASYNEQFF
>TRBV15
CATSRADIANSPLHF
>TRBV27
CASSLVGGTEAFF
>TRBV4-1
CASSQEPAKGGSHGYTF
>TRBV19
CASGDTEAFF
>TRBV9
CASSLGHVKVGSEAFF
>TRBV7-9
CASSSRDRADEKLFF
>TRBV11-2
CASSFRGSSTDTQYF
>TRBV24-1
CATTAGNTGELFF
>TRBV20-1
CSASPSRGTEAFF
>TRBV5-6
CASSFTARTLNTEAFF
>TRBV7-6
CASSPRTSAETQYF
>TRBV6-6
CASSYSRESYNSPLHF
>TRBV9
CASSVVPTSGTRNVNEQFF
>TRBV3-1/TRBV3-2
CASSQVTGRSPLHF
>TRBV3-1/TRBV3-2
CASSLTDGVYTEAFF
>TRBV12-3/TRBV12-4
CASSIRPLDTQYF
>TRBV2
CASSEFLPRGRGVSGYTF
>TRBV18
CASSAGETQYF
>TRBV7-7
CASSFSQGNQETQYF
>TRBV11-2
CASSLRETQYF
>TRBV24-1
CATRGQGGYGYTF
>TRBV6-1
CASSDLTRGQGGGYTF
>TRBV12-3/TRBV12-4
CASRHVIPQHF
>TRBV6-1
CASSEPGPSYGYTF
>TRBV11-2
CASSLSPGEAKNIQYF
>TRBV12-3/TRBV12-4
CASSLASNEQFF
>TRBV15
CATSRVRNTGELFF
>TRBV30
CAWMEGWGSTDTQYF
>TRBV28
CASSPPSRLTDTQYF
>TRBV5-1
CASSLVASGKVNEQFF
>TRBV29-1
CSVEGVNTEAFF
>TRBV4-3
CASSQDKWQSYGYTF
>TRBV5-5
CASSQQFETQYF
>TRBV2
CASSVRLRGYTF
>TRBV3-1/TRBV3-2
CASSRTALALYGYTF
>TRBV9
CASSVGGTLSTGELFF
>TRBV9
CASSVAPPFATTYNEQFF
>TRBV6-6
CASRTGTGEWDTQYF
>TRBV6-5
CASSRQAMNTEAFF
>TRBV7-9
CASSRGQGAPRDTEAFF
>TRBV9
CASSPVGGEQFF
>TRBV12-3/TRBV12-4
CASSPQRGNTIYF
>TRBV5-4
CASSSLTRLASTGELFF
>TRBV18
CASSPAGNDYGYTF